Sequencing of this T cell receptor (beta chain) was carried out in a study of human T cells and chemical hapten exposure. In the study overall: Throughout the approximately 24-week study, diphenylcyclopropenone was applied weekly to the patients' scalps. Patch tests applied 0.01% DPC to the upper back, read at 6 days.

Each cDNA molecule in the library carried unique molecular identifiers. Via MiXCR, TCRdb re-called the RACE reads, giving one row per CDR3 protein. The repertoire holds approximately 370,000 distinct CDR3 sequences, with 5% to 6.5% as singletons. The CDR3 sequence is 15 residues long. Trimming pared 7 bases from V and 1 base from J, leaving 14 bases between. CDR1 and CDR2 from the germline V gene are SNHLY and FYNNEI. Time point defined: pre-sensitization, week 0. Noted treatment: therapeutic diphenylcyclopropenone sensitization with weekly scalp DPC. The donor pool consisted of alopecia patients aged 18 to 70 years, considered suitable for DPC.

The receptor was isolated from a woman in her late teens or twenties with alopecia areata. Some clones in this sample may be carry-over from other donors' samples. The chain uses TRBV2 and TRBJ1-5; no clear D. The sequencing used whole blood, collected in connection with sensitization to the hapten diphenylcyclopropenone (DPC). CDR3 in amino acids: CASNVLGNSNQPQHF. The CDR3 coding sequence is TGTGCCAGCAACGTGCTGGGTAACAGCAATCAGCCCCAGCATTTT.